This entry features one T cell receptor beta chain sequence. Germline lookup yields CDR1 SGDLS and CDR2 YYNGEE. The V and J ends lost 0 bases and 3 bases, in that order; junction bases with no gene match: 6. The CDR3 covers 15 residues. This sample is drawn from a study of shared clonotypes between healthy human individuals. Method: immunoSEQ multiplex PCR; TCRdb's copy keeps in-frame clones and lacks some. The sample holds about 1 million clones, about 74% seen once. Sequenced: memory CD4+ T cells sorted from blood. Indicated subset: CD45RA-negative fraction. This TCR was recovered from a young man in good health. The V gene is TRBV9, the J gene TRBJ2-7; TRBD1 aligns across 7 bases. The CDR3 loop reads CASSVGGQTYYEQYF. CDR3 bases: TGTGCCAGCAGCGTAGGGGGACAGACCTACTACGAGCAGTACTTC.